Reported below is one T cell receptor beta chain. The antigen is unknown. The CDR3 sequence is 14 residues long. Germline loops: CDR1 SGHNT, CDR2 YYREEE (reference sequence). The germline V and J ends were trimmed by 4 bases and 3 bases, with 14 bases remaining between them. The data originate from a study of a mutant IDH1 vaccine in newly diagnosed glioma. Study context: Patients were given eight vaccinations, scheduled in weeks 1, 3, 5, 7, 11, 15, 19 and 23. The initiation of vaccination occurred 4-6 weeks after radiotherapy alone, or with temozolomide cycles.

Here immunoSEQ multiplex PCR was the method, and the copy in TCRdb shows in-frame clones only, minus some. The sample includes about 110,000 clones, 85% to 90% of them seen just once. Documented time point: week 11, during vaccination. Mutant IDH1 20-mer peptide, at 300 ug, made up each vaccine dose, with topical imiquimod. The sequence was collected from a woman in her 50s with glioma. The V call is TRBV5-4, the J call TRBJ2-7; tentatively, D is TRBD1 or TRBD2 (5 bases each). This specimen was PBMCs, taken from a glioma patient whose treatment included an IDH1 peptide vaccine. The CDR3 bases are TGTGCCAGCAGCGCTCCCGGGACCCTCTACGAGCAGTACTTC. Residues: CASSAPGTLYEQYF.